One and the same sample provided the 6 T cell receptor beta chains below, sequenced in a study of early T cells in non-severe SARS-CoV-2 infection. TCRdb ran MiXCR on the 5' RACE reads and lists one entry per CDR3 protein. The sample has around 50,000 distinct CDR3 sequences, roughly 12% seen once. Sequenced input: whole blood. Every receptor here comes from an adult who was a healthcare worker with PCR-confirmed SARS-CoV-2 infection or an uninfected control (not recorded which).

This clonotype was seen ten or more times. V gene TRBV19 combines with J gene TRBJ1-2, with TRBD1 matching over 8 bases. This CDR3 contains 13 residues. V was pared by 6 bases and J by 5 bases, with 5 bases of the junction left unmatched. Germline-derived CDR1 and CDR2 are LNHDA and SQIVND (reference sequence). The CDR3 DNA is TGTGCCAGTAGCCGGACAGGGTGGTATGGCTACACCTTC. Translation gives CASSRTGWYGYTF. The variable domain in full, with the rest retrieved from reference TRBV19 and TRBJ1-2, is DGGITQSPKYLFRKEGQNVTLSCEQNLNHDAMYWYRQDPGQGLRLIYYSQIVNDFQKGDIAEGYSVSREKKESFPLTVTSAQKNPTAFYLCASSRTGWYGYTFGSGTRLTVV.

This clonotype was found many times. J is TRBJ2-3 and V is TRBV5-6; no reliable D call. Trimming took 2 bases from V and 3 from J, leaving 4 bases between them. The length of the CDR3 is 12 residues. Looked up from germline, CDR1 is SGHDT and CDR2 is YYEEEE. CDR3 sequence: CASSFLTDTQYF. The CDR3 nucleotides read TGTGCCAGCAGCTTTCTTACAGATACGCAGTATTTT.

This clonotype was observed at least ten times. CDR3 nucleotides: TGCAGTGCTAGTAACCAACAGGGGGCCGGGGAAAAACTGTTTTTT. Residues: CSASNQQGAGEKLFF. The chain has TRBV20-1 and TRBJ1-4; TRBD1 agrees at 9 bases. The J segment lost 8 bases and the V segment lost 3 bases, leaving 10 bases of the junction unmatched. CDR1 and CDR2 from the germline V gene are DFQATT and SNEGSKA (reference sequence). The CDR3 sequence is 15 residues long.

There are many counts of this clonotype. The rearrangement links TRBV7-8 to TRBJ1-4, with 7 bases identical to TRBD1. This CDR3 is built from 18 residues. Germline CDR1 reads SGHVS; CDR2 reads FQNEAQ. After removal of 0 bases from V and 8 bases from J, the junction contained 15 bases not matched to a gene. The chain's CDR3 is CASSLARRRQGLLEKLFF. CDR3 nucleotides: TGTGCCAGCAGCTTAGCCCGACGGCGACAGGGTTTACTCGAAAAACTGTTTTTT.

A word on this clonotype: The germline gene is not matched at one end of the junction; a read error may be the cause. This sequence joins TRBV28 and TRBJ1-2; perhaps TRBD1 as D (5 bases). The CDR3 runs to 13 residues. Per germline, CDR1 MDHEN and CDR2 SYDVKM. CDR3 residues: CVSSPSGRDGYTF. The DNA of the CDR3 is TGTGTCAGCAGTCCCTCGGGGAGGGACGGCTACACCTTC.

This clonotype showed up many times. The chain employs TRBV4-1 and TRBJ2-1; D is unresolved. The V gene's germline CDR1 is MGHRA and CDR2 YSYEKL. The CDR3 is made up of 15 amino acids. The V end lost 1 base, the J end lost 7 bases, and 14 bases lay between the germline ends. The CDR3 coding sequence is TGCGCCAGCAGCCAAGGGGGTTTTGTGCGTAATGAGCAGTTCTTC. Protein sequence: CASSQGGFVRNEQFF.